The present TCR beta chain was sequenced within a study of T-cell reconstitution after alpha-beta-depleted transplantation in children. Germline loops: CDR1 LGHNA, CDR2 YNFKEQ. V lost 4 bases and J lost 7; bases outside the gene matches: 14. The CDR3 length is 18 residues. Library preparation (for TCRbeta) was performed with unique molecular identifiers. In TCRdb, the PCR reads were re-called with MiXCR into one record per CDR3 protein. This table holds approximately 270,000 distinct CDR3 sequences, more than 8% found once. The V gene is TRBV4-2, the J gene TRBJ2-1; 12 nucleotides agree with TRBD2. This material consisted of PBMCs from the stem cell graft donor, taken from the stem cell graft. The receptor comes from a human donor who donated a stem cell graft to a child with SCID. CDR3: CASSPGASGGATVNEQFF. CDR3 bases: TGTGCCAGCAGCCCGGGGGCTAGCGGGGGGGCGACGGTAAATGAGCAGTTCTTC.